Presented here are 23 T cell receptor beta chains from one specimen sequenced in a study of blood T cell repertoires in COVID-19. Repertoires were generated with immunoSEQ multiplex PCR, while TCRdb's copy carries only in-frame clones and drops some. This sample yields 200,000 or so clones, of which around 88% are seen a single time; roughly 2.4% belongs to the top ten. The sequenced sample was PBMCs or T cells enriched from blood (not recorded which). All receptors derive from a middle-aged woman with acute COVID-19.

The chain joins TRBV6-1 to TRBJ1-1; TRBD1 matches at 7 bases. Germline V CDR1 and CDR2: MNHNS, SASEGT. This CDR3 is built from 14 residues. The ends lost 3 bases at V and 3 bases at J; junction bases unmatched: 4. The CDR3 bases are TGTGCCAGCAGTGAGGGGACAGCTTACACTGAAGCTTTCTTT. Amino acid sequence: CASSEGTAYTEAFF.

V gene TRBV28 combines with J gene TRBJ1-5, with 7 nucleotides matching TRBD1. Germline assignment: CDR1 MDHEN and CDR2 SYDVKM. The junction had 6 bases not matched to a gene; V was cut back by 6 bases and J by 1 base. This CDR3 comprises 15 residues. CDR3 in DNA: TGTGCCAGCAGGGACCCGGGACAGAGCAATCAGCCCCAGCATTTT. Residues: CASRDPGQSNQPQHF.

V is TRBV29-1 and J is TRBJ1-2, with D hard to call. The germline V and J ends were trimmed by 6 bases and 0 bases, with 11 bases remaining between them. The CDR3 is made up of 13 amino acids. Germline loops: CDR1 SQVTM, CDR2 ANQGSEA. CDR3 loop: CSVGGLANYGYTF. CDR3 in DNA: TGCAGCGTGGGAGGGTTAGCTAACTATGGCTACACCTTC.

The sample holds one count of this clone. The rearrangement joins TRBV10-1 to TRBJ1-4; a possible D gene is TRBD1 (6 bases). Trimming removed 5 bases from V and 4 bases from J, with 8 bases in between. The CDR3 covers 13 residues. Germline V gene data show CDR1 as WNHNN and CDR2 as SYGVQD (reference sequence). The CDR3: CASSRTVNEKLFF. CDR3 DNA: TGCGCCAGCAGTCGGACAGTTAATGAAAAACTGTTTTTT.

V usage is TRBV30 and J usage is TRBJ2-1, with 9 positions matching TRBD2. The junction had 14 bases not matched to a gene; V was cut back by 0 bases and J by 2 bases. CDR1 is GTSNPN and CDR2 is SVGIG in the germline V gene (reference sequence). The length of the CDR3 is 19 residues. The DNA for the CDR3 is TGTGCCTGGAGTGTAAGCCTAGCGGGGAGGGGAAGGCCCTACAATGAGCAGTTCTTC. Protein product: CAWSVSLAGRGRPYNEQFF.

The V and J genes are TRBV12-5 and TRBJ1-1; no clear D. The germline CDR1 and CDR2 sequences are LGHNT and FRNRAP. The CDR3 extends over 15 amino acids. V lost 5 bases and J 0 bases, leaving 13 bases between the germline ends. The CDR3 spells CASGTIGDMNTEAFF. DNA of the CDR3: TGTGCTAGTGGTACGATCGGGGATATGAACACTGAAGCTTTCTTT.

The chain couples TRBV19 to TRBJ1-4; TRBD1 agrees at 7 bases. Germline V gives CDR1 LNHDA, CDR2 SQIVND (reference sequence). The CDR3 is made up of 15 amino acids. The trim removed 6 bases at V and 2 bases at J, leaving 6 bases unmatched. CDR3 region: CASRPDRVTNEKLFF. As DNA, the CDR3 is TGTGCCAGTAGGCCCGACAGGGTGACTAATGAAAAACTGTTTTTT. The whole variable domain, filled in from reference TRBV19 and TRBJ1-4, reads DGGITQSPKYLFRKEGQNVTLSCEQNLNHDAMYWYRQDPGQGLRLIYYSQIVNDFQKGDIAEGYSVSREKKESFPLTVTSAQKNPTAFYLCASRPDRVTNEKLFFGSGTQLSVL.

This clone was counted a few times. This rearrangement joins TRBV15 to TRBJ2-7; TRBD2 might be the D (6 bases). Germline values: CDR1 LNHNV, CDR2 YYDKDF (reference sequence). V was shortened by 1 base and J by 3 bases, with 7 bases between the two germline ends. The CDR3 totals 13 residues. The chain's CDR3 is CATSRGRDYEQYV. For the CDR3, the DNA is TGTGCCACCAGCAGAGGGAGGGACTACGAGCAGTACGTC.

The gene calls are TRBV7-2 and TRBJ2-7, with 10 bases aligning to TRBD1. This CDR3 comprises 13 residues. Germline-derived CDR1 and CDR2 are SGHTA and FQGNSA. CDR3 residues: CASSLAPGQGTVV. The CDR3 DNA is TGTGCCAGCAGCTTAGCGCCGGGACAGGGGACGGTCGTC.

The chain combines TRBV9 with TRBJ1-5; 8 bases fit TRBD1. After removal of 0 bases from V and 7 bases from J, the junction contained 6 bases not matched to a gene. Germline V gene sequence: CDR1 SGDLS, CDR2 YYNGEE. The CDR3 length is 15 residues. Here the CDR3 reads CASSVGQGQGQPQHF. CDR3 nucleotide sequence: TGTGCCAGCAGCGTAGGACAGGGGCAGGGGCAGCCCCAGCATTTT.

About this clone: This CDR3 is also generated by other DNA sequences in the sample. This sequence joins TRBV19 and TRBJ1-1, with D maybe TRBD1 (5 bases). This CDR3 comprises 13 residues. The V and J ends lost 2 bases and 3 bases respectively, with 7 bases between them. Per the germline V gene, CDR1 is LNHDA and CDR2 is SQIVND (reference sequence). CDR3 DNA: TGTGCCAGTAGTATACAGGGCTACACTGAAGCTTTCTTT. Translating gives CASSIQGYTEAFF. The full variable domain, with the rest looked up from reference TRBV19 and TRBJ1-1, is DGGITQSPKYLFRKEGQNVTLSCEQNLNHDAMYWYRQDPGQGLRLIYYSQIVNDFQKGDIAEGYSVSREKKESFPLTVTSAQKNPTAFYLCASSIQGYTEAFFGQGTRLTVV.

V is TRBV11-3 and J is TRBJ2-2; 7 bases map to TRBD1. The V and J ends lost 6 bases and 4 bases, in that order; junction bases with no gene match: 8. CDR1 is SGHNT, CDR2 YENEEA, per germline. The CDR3 has 15 residues. Written as DNA, the CDR3 is TGTGCCAGCAGTCCAACAACAGGGGCCACCGGGGAGCTGTTTTTT. This sequence encodes CASSPTTGATGELFF.

CDR3 in DNA: TGTGCCACAAGCGGGAGGGCCAATGAGCAGTTCTTC. This codes for CATSGRANEQFF. The rearrangement joins TRBV10-3 to TRBJ2-1, with 10 positions matching TRBD2. Germline lookup yields CDR1 ENHRY and CDR2 SYGVKD. Germline trimming cut 10 bases from V and 6 bases from J; bases unmatched to any gene: 3. This CDR3 contains 12 residues.

The chain uses TRBV2 and TRBJ2-1; TRBD2 matches 10 bases. Germline lookup yields CDR1 SNHLY and CDR2 FYNNEI. The CDR3 is made up of 15 amino acids. Unmatched junction bases numbered 8, after V lost 4 bases and J lost 8 bases. CDR3 DNA sequence: TGTGCCAGCAGTGCCCTATCTAGCGGGAGATATGAGCAGTTCTTC. Its protein product is CASSALSSGRYEQFF.

The chain recombines TRBV27 with TRBJ1-5; tentatively, D is TRBD1 (5 bases). This CDR3 has 16 amino acids. Germline V gene data show CDR1 as MNHEY and CDR2 as SMNVEV (reference sequence). V was clipped by 4 bases and J by 4 bases, with 17 bases between them. For the CDR3, the DNA is TGTGCCAGCAGTTCCTCATCGGGGGAGAAAAATCAGCCCCAGCATTTT. Its translation: CASSSSSGEKNQPQHF.

The genes are TRBV10-3 and TRBJ2-7; a possible D gene is TRBD2 (6 bases). The V end lost 8 bases, the J end lost 3 bases, and 11 bases lay between the germline ends. The length of the CDR3 is 12 residues. From germline, CDR1 is ENHRY and CDR2 SYGVKD. The CDR3 spells CAIRDSRYEQYV. As DNA, the CDR3 is TGTGCCATCCGGGACTCCCGCTACGAGCAGTACGTC.

The table lists this clone with a few counts. The chain has TRBV6-5 and TRBJ2-1; maybe TRBD1 (5 bases). Germline CDR1 and CDR2: MNHEY and SVGAGI. The CDR3 is 14 amino acids. Trimming cost V 5 bases and J 3 bases, with 11 bases left between them. The CDR3 nucleotides read TGTGCCAGCAGTACTACAGGAAACTACAATGAGCAGTTCTTC. Translated, it gives CASSTTGNYNEQFF.

CDR3: CASSPLGPRDMGNTIYF. CDR3 in DNA: TGTGCCAGCAGCCCCTTGGGGCCGAGAGATATGGGAAACACCATATATTTT. The gene calls are TRBV5-4 and TRBJ1-3; a weak D match, TRBD1 (5 bases). Germline V gene data show CDR1 as SGHNT and CDR2 as YYREEE (reference sequence). This CDR3 has 17 residues. Trimming took 4 bases from V and 4 from J, leaving 21 bases between them.

V is TRBV5-8 and J is TRBJ2-7; 9 nucleotides match TRBD1. J gave up 5 bases and V 4 bases, and 4 bases lay outside the gene matches. The CDR3 consists of 13 residues. The V gene's germline CDR1 is SGHTS and CDR2 YDEGEE. CDR3 bases: TGTGCCAGCAGCGGCGGGACAGGGAACGAGCAGTACTTC. Translated: CASSGGTGNEQYF.

This chain joins TRBV11-2 and TRBJ1-2; D might be TRBD1 (6 bases). The CDR3 is 14 residues long. V lost 6 bases and J 8 bases, leaving 19 bases between the germline ends. Germline CDR1 SGHAT, CDR2 FQNNGV. CDR3 amino acids: CASRPLRGARGYTF. Here the CDR3 DNA reads TGTGCCAGCAGACCACTACGGGGGGCGCGAGGCTACACCTTC.

V is TRBV4-2 and J is TRBJ2-6, with 10 nucleotides matching TRBD1. Germline V CDR1 and CDR2: LGHNA, YNFKEQ. The junction had 7 bases not matched to a gene; V was cut back by 4 bases and J by 1 base. This CDR3 is built from 18 residues. As DNA, the CDR3 is TGTGCCAGCAGCCTCCGGGACAGGGGAGTGTCTGGGGCCAACGTCCTGACTTTC. Encoded protein: CASSLRDRGVSGANVLTF.

The CDR3 DNA follows: TGTGCCAGCAGCTTGAATTTTAGACAAACGGGAGGCTACACCTTC. Translating it yields CASSLNFRQTGGYTF. This chain connects TRBV5-6 to TRBJ1-2; no reliable D call. Trimming removed 1 base from V and 8 bases from J, with 18 bases in between. This CDR3 region has 15 residues. Germline CDR1 is SGHDT and CDR2 is YYEEEE. Drawing the rest from reference TRBV5-6 and TRBJ1-2, the complete variable domain is DAGVTQSPTHLIKTRGQQVTLRCSPKSGHDTVSWYQQALGQGPQFIFQYYEEEERQRGNFPDRFSGHQFPNYSSELNVNALLLGDSALYLCASSLNFRQTGGYTFGSGTRLTVV.

V usage is TRBV19 and J usage is TRBJ2-1; a weak D match, TRBD2 (5 bases). This CDR3 spans 15 amino acids. CDR1 and CDR2 (germline): LNHDA, SQIVND (reference sequence). V dropped 6 bases and J dropped 0 bases, with 12 bases sitting between them. The CDR3 loop is CASSLGLLSYNEQFF. The CDR3 coding sequence is TGTGCCAGTAGCCTAGGACTGCTCTCCTACAATGAGCAGTTCTTC.